Listed here are 29 T cell receptor beta chains from one sample, sequenced in a study of T cell repertoires in cytomegalovirus infection. MiXCR, run by TCRdb on the reads, gives a single entry per CDR3 protein. The sample lists about 920,000 distinct CDR3 sequences; roughly 30% were seen once. These receptors have no identified antigens. The material sequenced was cultured CD8+ T cells from PBMCs, taken from culture after CMV antigen stimulation. The receptors were sampled from a human donor in good health (CMV status not recorded). Some clones in this sample may be carry-over from other donors' samples.

The chain links TRBV7-3 to TRBJ2-3; 9 nucleotides line up with TRBD1. J lost 5 bases, V lost 5 bases, and 8 bases had no gene match. The CDR3 loop spans 15 amino acids. Germline V gene lookup returns CDR1 SGHTA and CDR2 FQGTGA. CDR3 loop: CASSHTGGRGDTQYF. The CDR3 DNA sequence: TGTGCCAGCAGCCACACAGGGGGCCGGGGAGATACGCAGTATTTT.

The gene calls are TRBV2 and TRBJ2-1; no clear D gene. V lost 2 bases and J 13 bases, leaving 9 bases between the germline ends. The CDR3 sequence is 11 residues long. From germline, CDR1 is SNHLY and CDR2 FYNNEI. For the CDR3, the DNA is TGTGCCAGCAGTGAAAACCGGTTCCAGTTCTTC. It specifies CASSENRFQFF.

V gene TRBV6-2 or TRBV6-3 combines with J gene TRBJ1-5, with D maybe TRBD1 (5 bases). The CDR3 consists of 18 residues. The germline V and J ends were trimmed by 4 bases and 6 bases, with 25 bases remaining between them. Germline CDR1 is MNHEY and CDR2 is SVGEGT. CDR3 in amino acids: CASSSPFDVGRGGQPQHF. The CDR3 DNA sequence: TGTGCCAGCAGTTCCCCCTTTGATGTGGGCCGGGGCGGTCAGCCCCAGCATTTT.

This clonotype has just a few counts. CDR3 coding DNA: TGTGCCTGTAGCGGGGCCAATGAGCAGTTCTTC. Amino acids: CACSGANEQFF. V is TRBV6-2 or TRBV6-3 and J is TRBJ2-1; the match to TRBD2 covers 8 bases. The V gene end was trimmed by 11 bases and the J gene end by 6 bases; junction bases not matched to a gene: 3. The CDR3 covers 11 residues. Germline values: CDR1 MNHEY, CDR2 SVGEGT.

In this sample, this clonotype turned up once. This chain uses TRBV7-2 with TRBJ2-3; tentatively, D is TRBD2 (5 bases). The CDR3 loop spans 14 amino acids. Germline CDR1 SGHTA, CDR2 FQGNSA. Trimming stripped 8 bases from V and 5 bases from J, with 17 bases between. The CDR3 region has the DNA TGTGCCAGCCGCCTTGGAACTAGGGAAGATACGCAGTATTTT. It is translated as CASRLGTREDTQYF.

This clonotype has at least ten counts. The V call is TRBV5-4, the J call TRBJ2-3; D remains unclear. The V gene lost 3 bases and the J gene lost 4 bases, with 3 bases spanning the gap. CDR1 SGHNT and CDR2 YYREEE come from the germline V gene (reference sequence). This CDR3 contains 11 residues. The CDR3 loop is CASSSPDTQYF. CDR3 bases: TGTGCCAGCAGCTCCCCAGATACGCAGTATTTT.

Turning to this clonotype: At one boundary the junction diverges from the germline segment, which might be a read error. The rearrangement links TRBV5-4 to TRBJ2-2; D tentatively fits TRBD1 or TRBD2 (5 bases each). The length of the CDR3 is 17 residues. Germline values: CDR1 SGHNT, CDR2 YYREEE (reference sequence). The CDR3 DNA reads as TGTGCCAGCAGCCAGAGACCGGGACCTAAAGACACCGGGGAGCCGTTTTTT. Its translation is CASSQRPGPKDTGEPFF.

The V gene is TRBV4-3, the J gene TRBJ1-4, with TRBD1 as a possible D gene (6 bases). The CDR3 is 17 residues long. The germline V gene encodes CDR1 LGHNA and CDR2 YSLEER. V lost 0 bases to trimming and J lost 8 bases, with 19 bases between them. The CDR3 sequence is CASSQDGVGSGVEKLFF. The CDR3 nucleotides are TGCGCCAGCAGCCAAGATGGGGTTGGCTCAGGGGTGGAAAAACTGTTTTTT.

The V gene is TRBV20-1, the J gene TRBJ2-7, with TRBD1 identical over 8 bases. The CDR3 covers 14 residues. In germline, CDR1 is DFQATT, CDR2 SNEGSKA (reference sequence). V lost 4 bases, J lost 2 bases, and 7 bases stayed unmatched. CDR3 in DNA: TGCAGTGCTACCGACAGGGGCGCCACCTACGAGCAGTACTTC. Its protein is CSATDRGATYEQYF.

This clonotype was counted a few times. This chain connects TRBV5-6 to TRBJ2-1; 8 nucleotides match TRBD1. Germline-derived CDR1 and CDR2 are SGHDT and YYEEEE. The CDR3 sequence is 11 residues long. V was clipped by 9 bases and J by 14 bases; unmatched bases: 10. The CDR3 coding sequence is TGTGCCACCTCCGACAGGGGCCGCGAGTTCTTC. It is translated as CATSDRGREFF.

V gene TRBV7-6 combines with J gene TRBJ2-2, with D possibly being TRBD1 (5 bases). V was pared by 5 bases and J by 4 bases, with 8 bases between. The CDR3 has 13 amino acids. Germline lookup yields CDR1 SGHVS and CDR2 FNYEAQ. The CDR3 spells CASSTGFTGELFF. In DNA, the CDR3 is TGTGCCAGCAGCACAGGATTCACCGGGGAGCTGTTTTTT. The whole variable domain, filled in from reference TRBV7-6 and TRBJ2-2, reads GAGVSQSPRYKVTKRGQDVALRCDPISGHVSLYWYRQALGQGPEFLTYFNYEAQQDKSGLPNDRFSAERPEGSISTLTIQRTEQRDSAMYRCASSTGFTGELFFGEGSRLTVL.

The gene calls are TRBV19 and TRBJ1-1, with TRBD1 as a possible D gene (5 bases). The CDR3 sequence is 17 residues long. Germline CDR1 LNHDA, CDR2 SQIVND (reference sequence). V gave up 5 bases and J gave up 0 bases, with 19 bases separating them. In DNA form, the CDR3 reads TGTGCCAGTAGTGGTCGTAGGGGCGTTTCTATGAACACTGAAGCTTTCTTT. Its protein product is CASSGRRGVSMNTEAFF.

The chain is built from TRBV9 and TRBJ2-3, with D possibly being TRBD2 (6 bases). The CDR3 covers 14 residues. Germline CDR1 and CDR2: SGDLS and YYNGEE. Between the trimmed V and J ends, which lost 2 bases and 1 base, there was a span of 8 bases. In DNA, the CDR3 is TGTGCCAGCAGCGTGGGGGGTCGCACAGATACGCAGTATTTT. It specifies CASSVGGRTDTQYF. Based on the CDR3 plus reference TRBV9 and TRBJ2-3, the full variable domain is DSGVTQTPKHLITATGQRVTLRCSPRSGDLSVYWYQQSLDQGLQFLIQYYNGEERAKGNILERFSAQQFPDLHSELNLSSLELGDSALYFCASSVGGRTDTQYFGPGTRLTVL.

This clonotype was seen only once. This chain uses TRBV12-3 or TRBV12-4 with TRBJ1-1; D unresolved. CDR3 length: 12 residues. The V and J ends lost 7 bases and 8 bases respectively, with 14 bases between them. The CDR3 DNA reads TGTGCCAGCACCCCAGAGGCAGCCGAAGCTTTCTTT. Encoded protein: CASTPEAAEAFF.

This clonotype was detected only a few times. V is TRBV10-2 and J is TRBJ2-2, with D uncertain. Looked up from germline, CDR1 is WSHSY and CDR2 is SAAADI. The V gene lost 7 bases and the J gene lost 5 bases, with 11 bases spanning the gap. The CDR3 is 13 residues long. The CDR3 DNA reads TGCGCCAGCATTGGCCTGTCAACCGGGGAGCTGTTTTTT. Translating gives CASIGLSTGELFF.

The CDR3 region has the DNA TGTGCCAGCAGTTTAGGCAGGGGCCCAGCAACTAATGAAAAACTGTTTTTT. Protein product: CASSLGRGPATNEKLFF. The J gene is TRBJ1-4, the V gene TRBV27, with a possible D match to TRBD1 (6 bases). This CDR3 spans 17 amino acids. The V end lost 2 bases, the J end lost 0 bases, and 13 bases lay between the germline ends. Per germline, CDR1 MNHEY and CDR2 SMNVEV (reference sequence).

The rearrangement joins TRBV28 to TRBJ1-1; D not certain. This CDR3 spans 12 amino acids. The ends were cut back, 2 bases at V and 8 bases at J, with 9 bases in the middle. Per germline, CDR1 MDHEN and CDR2 SYDVKM. CDR3 amino acids: CASSLGDVEAFF. The CDR3 DNA reads TGTGCCAGCAGTTTAGGAGACGTCGAAGCTTTCTTT.

V is TRBV2 and J is TRBJ2-7, with 11 bases identical to TRBD2. The J segment lost 2 bases and the V segment lost 7 bases, leaving 7 bases of the junction unmatched. The CDR3 runs 15 residues. From germline, CDR1 is SNHLY and CDR2 FYNNEI. CDR3 in DNA: TGTGCCAGCATTGGGACTAGCGGTGCAGCCTACGAGCAGTACTTC. Translating it yields CASIGTSGAAYEQYF.

A few counts support this clonotype. V and J are TRBV28 and TRBJ1-3, with unresolved D. Germline assignment: CDR1 MDHEN and CDR2 SYDVKM. V was pared by 7 bases and J by 0 bases, with 13 bases between. The CDR3 totals 15 residues. DNA for the CDR3: TGTGCCAGCACCCCCCCCAGACACTCTGGAAACACCATATATTTT. Translation: CASTPPRHSGNTIYF.

This clonotype came up a few times. The V and J genes are TRBV4-2 and TRBJ2-1; maybe TRBD1 (6 bases). The germline V gene encodes CDR1 LGHNA and CDR2 YNFKEQ. The CDR3 is 16 amino acids. V shed 2 bases and J shed 2 bases, with 13 bases lying between them. CDR3 residues: CASSQSTGFAYNEQFF. CDR3 nucleotides: TGTGCCAGCAGCCAATCCACAGGGTTCGCCTACAATGAGCAGTTCTTC.

This clonotype was observed a handful of times. The J gene is TRBJ1-1, the V gene TRBV15; the D gene is possibly TRBD1 (5 bases). Germline CDR1 LNHNV, CDR2 YYDKDF (reference sequence). This CDR3 comprises 14 residues. Trimming took off 10 bases at V and 4 bases at J, with 19 bases between the two ends. CDR3 protein: CASYEGRARTEAFF. CDR3 nucleotide sequence: TGTGCCAGCTACGAGGGCAGGGCACGCACTGAAGCTTTCTTT.

This clonotype was seen a few times. The chain joins TRBV29-1 to TRBJ1-4; weak D call: TRBD1 (5 bases). Trimming cost V 5 bases and J 5 bases, with 12 bases left between them. The V gene's germline CDR1 is SQVTM and CDR2 ANQGSEA. The CDR3 is made up of 13 amino acids. Here the CDR3 DNA reads TGCAGCGTTCCTGGGCAGGGAAATGAAAAACTGTTTTTT. Its translation: CSVPGQGNEKLFF.

V gene TRBV4-1 combines with J gene TRBJ1-5; the D is unclear. The V and J ends lost 1 base and 5 bases respectively, with 9 bases between them. The CDR3 has 14 residues. CDR1 and CDR2 (germline): MGHRA, YSYEKL. The CDR3 here is CASSQGVRDQPQHF. CDR3 DNA sequence: TGCGCCAGCAGCCAAGGGGTACGAGATCAGCCCCAGCATTTT.

This clonotype has only a few counts. This chain joins TRBV6-2 or TRBV6-3 and TRBJ2-5; weak D call: TRBD1 (7 bases). The V end was cut by 5 bases, the J end by 0 bases, with 16 bases between. Germline V gene lookup returns CDR1 MNHEY and CDR2 SVGEGT. The CDR3 has 16 amino acids. Here the CDR3 reads CASSPSPGGYQETQYF. The CDR3 DNA follows: TGTGCCAGCAGTCCCTCCCCAGGGGGGTACCAAGAGACCCAGTACTTC.

V gene TRBV20-1 combines with J gene TRBJ2-7; 9 bases fit TRBD1. Unmatched junction bases numbered 8, after V lost 5 bases and J lost 3 bases. The germline CDR1 and CDR2 sequences are DFQATT and SNEGSKA (reference sequence). This CDR3 has 14 amino acids. The CDR3 loop reads CSAAGQGKYYEQYV. DNA for the CDR3: TGCAGTGCTGCGGGACAGGGAAAATACTACGAGCAGTACGTC.

This clonotype was detected only a few times. The chain links TRBV27 to TRBJ2-7, with 7 bases identical to TRBD1. This CDR3 is 15 amino acids long. The junction had 12 bases not matched to a gene; V was cut back by 3 bases and J by 7 bases. From germline, CDR1 is MNHEY and CDR2 SMNVEV (reference sequence). CDR3 DNA sequence: TGTGCCAGCAGTTTTTCGGACAGGTCCTTTTGGGAGCAGTACTTC. This encodes CASSFSDRSFWEQYF.

This chain uses TRBV12-3 or TRBV12-4 with TRBJ2-7; no clear D gene. The CDR3 runs 14 residues. V was shortened by 3 bases and J by 1 base, with 10 bases between the two germline ends. CDR3 bases: TGTGCCAGCAGTTTTTTTGATAGATCCTACGAGCAGTACTTC. This sequence encodes CASSFFDRSYEQYF.

There are a few counts of this clonotype. The chain links TRBV20-1 to TRBJ1-5; weak D call: TRBD1 (5 bases). Trimming took off 0 bases at V and 0 bases at J, with 12 bases between the two ends. Germline lookup yields CDR1 DFQATT and CDR2 SNEGSKA (reference sequence). CDR3 length equals 16 residues. CDR3 protein: CSARDLTEYSNQPQHF. Written as DNA, the CDR3 is TGCAGTGCTAGAGACCTGACAGAATATAGCAATCAGCCCCAGCATTTT.

At least ten counts were recorded for this clonotype. This chain joins TRBV7-2 and TRBJ2-3; 11 nucleotides agree with TRBD2. The V and J ends lost 3 bases and 6 bases, in that order; junction bases with no gene match: 8. The CDR3 covers 16 residues. Germline CDR1 SGHTA, CDR2 FQGNSA. The CDR3 region is CASSFPSGGPTDTQYF. The CDR3 DNA is TGTGCCAGCAGCTTTCCTAGCGGGGGGCCTACCGATACGCAGTATTTT.